This TCR beta chain was recovered during a study of T-cell memory formation after mild COVID-19. The overall study: TCR clusters showed largely donor specificity. Points from the study as a whole: Several responding clones turned up in pre-infection memory, indicating that cross-reactive memory may have taken part.

About this clonotype itself: Its antigen is not known.

Constant-segment-primed 5'RACE gave TCR alpha and TCR beta cDNA libraries with sample barcodes and UMIs. Via MiXCR, TCRdb re-called the 5' RACE reads, giving one row per CDR3 protein. The data hold about 68,000 distinct CDR3 sequences, with over 15% observed a single time. With 4 bases removed from V and 6 bases from J, the gap between germline ends came to 4 bases. Germline V CDR1 and CDR2: SGHRS, YFSETQ. This CDR3 is 11 amino acids long. J is TRBJ2-2 and V is TRBV5-1, with unresolved D. This receptor was obtained from an adult woman who had mild COVID-19 (a few samples of this study predate the infection). Cell type and time point are not known. Sequenced: PBMCs or a T cell subset sorted from them (not recorded which). The CDR3 here is CASSIAGELFF. Written as DNA, the CDR3 is TGCGCCAGCAGCATTGCCGGGGAGCTGTTTTTT.